This T cell receptor (beta chain) was obtained from a study of cytomegalovirus exposure and HLA in healthy donors. It was with 60 Vbeta and 13 Jbeta primers that the PCR ran. The protocol was immunoSEQ multiplex PCR, while the TCRdb copy is restricted to in-frame clones and leaves out a portion. Among approximately 100,000 clones, over 75% were seen once, and the ten largest hold roughly 5.4%. Unrecorded immune exposures were likely, despite nominal health at sampling. Deletions cut 3 bases from V and 4 bases from J, with 12 bases between. Germline CDR1 SGDLS, CDR2 YYNGEE. The CDR3 extends over 14 amino acids.

The gene calls are TRBV9 and TRBJ2-3; tentative D call: TRBD2 (6 bases). The sequenced sample consisted of PBMCs. The TCR was taken from a young woman in good health and CMV-seropositive. The CDR3 sequence: CASSEFTSSDTQYF. The CDR3 DNA is TGTGCCAGCAGCGAATTCACTAGCTCAGATACGCAGTATTTT.